The 30 T cell receptor beta chains listed next were all sequenced from one sample in a study of T-cell reconstitution after alpha-beta-depleted transplantation in children. Researchers prepared the TCRbeta library using unique molecular identifiers, the study reports. MiXCR, applied by TCRdb to the PCR reads, yields one record per CDR3 protein. The sample lists over 120,000 distinct CDR3 sequences, 8% to 10% seen once, with 15% to 20% in the top ten. The sequencing used PBMCs, mostly from graft donor cells, collected 180 days after TCRalphabeta/CD19-depleted stem cell transplant. Receptor source: a female patient between 2 and 10 years old who had a stem cell transplant for congenital amegakaryocytic thrombocytopenia, so the T cells may come from the graft donor.

This clonotype was recorded many times. CDR3 sequence: CASSYALAGVETQYF. The CDR3 DNA reads as TGTGCCAGCAGTTACGCGCTAGCGGGGGTAGAGACCCAGTACTTC. The chain couples TRBV6-5 to TRBJ2-5; 10 bases align to TRBD2. V was clipped by 2 bases and J by 4 bases; unmatched bases: 4. CDR1 is MNHEY, CDR2 SVGAGI, per germline. The CDR3 is 15 residues long.

The chain uses TRBV28 and TRBJ2-6; D perhaps matches TRBD1 (6 bases). V was pared by 3 bases and J by 1 base, with 19 bases between. CDR3 length: 19 residues. The V gene's germline CDR1 is MDHEN and CDR2 SYDVKM. The CDR3 is CASSLVQGILVSGANVLTF. In nucleotides, the CDR3 is TGTGCCAGCAGTTTGGTCCAGGGGATATTAGTATCTGGGGCCAACGTCCTGACTTTC. The full variable domain, completed using reference TRBV28 and TRBJ2-6, is DVKVTQSSRYLVKRTGEKVFLECVQDMDHENMFWYRQDPGLGLRLIYFSYDVKMKEKGDIPEGYSVSREKKERFSLILESASTNQTSMYLCASSLVQGILVSGANVLTFGAGSRLTVL.

This clonotype was counted only a few times. The chain combines TRBV7-6 with TRBJ2-5; no clear D. Trimming removed 4 bases from V and 4 bases from J, with 25 bases in between. Germline CDR1 SGHVS, CDR2 FNYEAQ. CDR3 length: 18 residues. The CDR3 DNA follows: TGTGCCAGCAGCTCTACCCCGTTGGGTTTAAGGGTTTTAGAGACCCAGTACTTC. Translated: CASSSTPLGLRVLETQYF.

This clonotype showed up many times. The gene calls are TRBV28 and TRBJ2-7, with TRBD1 as a possible D gene (5 bases). Trimming left V 11 bases short and J 5 bases short, with 16 bases between. The CDR3 has 12 residues. Per the germline V gene, CDR1 is MDHEN and CDR2 is SYDVKM. The CDR3 loop reads CAASDTGHEQYF. In nucleotides, the CDR3 is TGTGCCGCCTCGGACACGGGCCACGAGCAGTACTTC.

This clonotype was detected many times. The V and J genes are TRBV20-1 and TRBJ2-1; D call uncertain. This CDR3 is built from 11 residues. Germline V gene sequence: CDR1 DFQATT, CDR2 SNEGSKA (reference sequence). With 2 bases removed from V and 4 bases from J, the gap between germline ends came to 3 bases. CDR3 sequence (DNA): TGCAGTGCTAGATTATACAATGAGCAGTTCTTC. Translation: CSARLYNEQFF.

The J gene is TRBJ1-2, the V gene TRBV7-2; a possible D gene is TRBD1 (6 bases). Trimming took 6 bases from V and 3 from J, leaving 11 bases between them. The CDR3 loop spans 13 amino acids. The germline gives CDR1 SGHTA, CDR2 FQGNSA. CDR3 region: CASSSDRYYGYTF. The DNA for the CDR3 is TGTGCCAGCAGTTCCGACAGGTACTATGGCTACACCTTC. The full variable domain, with the rest looked up from reference TRBV7-2 and TRBJ1-2, is GAGVSQSPSNKVTEKGKDVELRCDPISGHTALYWYRQSLGQGLEFLIYFQGNSAPDKSGLPSDRFSAERTGGSVSTLTIQRTQQEDSAVYLCASSSDRYYGYTFGSGTRLTVV.

This clonotype showed up many times. V is TRBV28 and J is TRBJ2-7; no firm D call. This CDR3 has 13 residues. The germline V and J ends were trimmed by 7 bases and 1 base, with 11 bases remaining between them. Germline lookup yields CDR1 MDHEN and CDR2 SYDVKM. The CDR3 coding sequence is TGTGCCAGCAACCTTGACGGATCCTACGAGCAGTACTTC. Protein product: CASNLDGSYEQYF.

This clonotype occurred many times. V gene TRBV6-5 combines with J gene TRBJ2-1; 7 bases map to TRBD2. CDR3 size: 15 residues. Germline V lookup: CDR1 MNHEY, CDR2 SVGAGI. Germline trimming cut 0 bases from V and 9 bases from J; bases unmatched to any gene: 8. CDR3 protein: CASSYSGLDSFEQFF. CDR3 nucleotide sequence: TGTGCCAGCAGTTACTCAGGACTAGATTCCTTTGAGCAGTTCTTC.

This clonotype was counted ten times or more. The chain employs TRBV6-5 and TRBJ2-3, with 8 nucleotides matching TRBD1. After removal of 2 bases from V and 1 base from J, the junction contained 2 bases not matched to a gene. The V gene's germline CDR1 is MNHEY and CDR2 SVGAGI. This CDR3 contains 15 residues. CDR3 in amino acids: CASSYRQGRTDTQYF. CDR3 DNA: TGTGCCAGCAGTTACCGACAGGGGCGCACAGATACGCAGTATTTT.

This sequence joins TRBV28 and TRBJ2-3; D is undetermined. V was shortened by 7 bases and J by 0 bases, with 14 bases between the two germline ends. This CDR3 is built from 15 residues. Germline V gene data show CDR1 as MDHEN and CDR2 as SYDVKM. The CDR3 protein is CASTHIGSSTDTQYF. CDR3 bases: TGTGCCAGCACTCATATCGGCTCTAGCACAGATACGCAGTATTTT.

In this sample, this clonotype turned up many times. This chain connects TRBV12-3 or TRBV12-4 to TRBJ1-1; tentative D call: TRBD1 (5 bases). V shed 2 bases and J shed 4 bases, with 20 bases lying between them. This CDR3 is built from 17 residues. The CDR3 is CASSLSGLLRRGTEAFF. CDR3 DNA: TGTGCCAGCAGTTTATCGGGACTCCTTCGTAGGGGCACTGAAGCTTTCTTT.

This clonotype was observed a handful of times. The gene calls are TRBV20-1 and TRBJ1-1; tentatively, D is TRBD1 (5 bases). V lost 6 bases to trimming and J lost 2 bases, with 19 bases between them. Germline-derived CDR1 and CDR2 are DFQATT and SNEGSKA (reference sequence). The CDR3 covers 15 residues. The CDR3 sequence: CSAVWEGRYNTEAFF. The CDR3 DNA reads as TGCAGTGCCGTATGGGAGGGACGGTATAACACTGAAGCTTTCTTT.

This clonotype was detected ten times or more. J is TRBJ2-1 and V is TRBV5-1; 9 nucleotides match TRBD2. Germline V gene data show CDR1 as SGHRS and CDR2 as YFSETQ. V lost 3 bases and J lost 4; bases outside the gene matches: 8. The length of the CDR3 is 16 residues. CDR3 loop: CASSSGTSWVYNEQFF. The CDR3 DNA sequence: TGCGCCAGCAGCTCCGGGACTAGCTGGGTTTACAATGAGCAGTTCTTC. The full variable domain, with the rest looked up from reference TRBV5-1 and TRBJ2-1, is KAGVTQTPRYLIKTRGQQVTLSCSPISGHRSVSWYQQTPGQGLQFLFEYFSETQRNKGNFPGRFSGRQFSNSRSEMNVSTLELGDSALYLCASSSGTSWVYNEQFFGPGTRLTVL.

Turning to this clonotype: A read error may explain this, as a much larger clone is one base away. The CDR3 coding sequence is TGTGCCAGCAGCCAAGCTAGGGGACACTCCTACGAGCGGTACTTC. This gives the protein CASSQARGHSYERYF. This sequence joins TRBV4-2 and TRBJ2-7; D perhaps matches TRBD1 (6 bases). The CDR3 runs 15 residues. The germline V gene has CDR1 LGHNA and CDR2 YNFKEQ.

The sample holds a few counts of this clonotype. The chain carries TRBV10-3 and TRBJ2-7, with TRBD2 matching over 11 bases. This CDR3 is built from 16 residues. Trimming cost V 1 base and J 2 bases; bases outside gene matches: 4. CDR1 and CDR2 (germline): ENHRY, SYGVKD. CDR3 region: CAISELGTSGPYEQYF. DNA for the CDR3: TGTGCCATCAGTGAGTTGGGGACTAGCGGACCCTACGAGCAGTACTTC.

The sample holds a few counts of this clonotype. The CDR3 region has the DNA TGTGCCAGCAGTGCCCCCGAGGGGATCCACGAGCAGTACTTC. Protein product: CASSAPEGIHEQYF. The chain is built from TRBV6-1 and TRBJ2-7; D could derive from TRBD1 or TRBD2 (5 bases each). CDR3 length: 14 residues. The germline V gene has CDR1 MNHNS and CDR2 SASEGT. Between the trimmed V and J ends, which lost 4 bases and 5 bases, there was a span of 15 bases.

This clonotype has a handful of counts. V is TRBV20-1 and J is TRBJ2-2; the match to TRBD2 covers 11 bases. Losses at the gene ends were 1 base for V and 3 bases for J; bases not matched to a gene: 7. Germline V gene lookup returns CDR1 DFQATT and CDR2 SNEGSKA (reference sequence). The CDR3 totals 17 residues. Here the CDR3 reads CSARAGPGLADTGELFF. Written as DNA, the CDR3 is TGCAGTGCTAGAGCCGGGCCGGGACTAGCGGACACCGGGGAGCTGTTTTTT.

This clonotype has at least ten counts. The chain employs TRBV6-2 or TRBV6-3 and TRBJ1-2; 7 bases match TRBD1. Per germline, CDR1 MNHEY and CDR2 SVGEGT. Trimming removed 2 bases from V and 10 bases from J; junction bases left unmatched: 13. There are 15 residues in the CDR3. The CDR3 loop reads CASSYLRDRPWIYTF. The DNA of the CDR3 is TGTGCCAGCAGTTACCTCCGGGACAGACCTTGGATCTACACCTTC.

V gene TRBV14 combines with J gene TRBJ2-6; D gene ambiguous. Trimming took off 4 bases at V and 1 base at J, with 17 bases between the two ends. Germline V gene sequence: CDR1 SGHDN, CDR2 FVKESK. The CDR3 totals 18 residues. The CDR3 is CASSPYPKSRSGANVLTF. The CDR3 DNA reads TGTGCCAGCAGCCCGTACCCCAAGTCTCGATCTGGGGCCAACGTCCTGACTTTC.

This clonotype has only a few counts. V usage is TRBV19 and J usage is TRBJ1-5; no clear D gene. The CDR3 length is 12 residues. Germline CDR1 reads LNHDA; CDR2 reads SQIVND (reference sequence). The V end lost 2 bases, the J end lost 5 bases, and 4 bases lay between the germline ends. In nucleotides, the CDR3 is TGTGCCAGTAGTATACGCGATCAGCCCCAGCATTTT. Translating it yields CASSIRDQPQHF.

The table lists this clonotype with many counts. The chain recombines TRBV28 with TRBJ2-5, with D possibly being TRBD1 or TRBD2 (5 bases each). Germline V lookup: CDR1 MDHEN, CDR2 SYDVKM. This CDR3 has 14 amino acids. The germline V and J ends were trimmed by 1 base and 5 bases, with 11 bases remaining between them. The CDR3 DNA follows: TGTGCCAGCAGTTTATCGGGACCCAGTGAGACCCAGTACTTC. Amino acids: CASSLSGPSETQYF.

This clonotype occurred a few times. The chain combines TRBV6-2 or TRBV6-3 with TRBJ2-5; 10 bases are a match to TRBD2. The CDR3 consists of 16 residues. Germline trimming cut 0 bases from V and 4 bases from J; bases unmatched to any gene: 5. The V gene's germline CDR1 is MNHEY and CDR2 SVGEGT. This chain's CDR3 is CASSYSLAGAPETQYF. As DNA, the CDR3 is TGTGCCAGCAGTTACTCGCTAGCGGGGGCTCCAGAGACCCAGTACTTC.

This clonotype was picked up a small number of times. The CDR3 loop reads CASRADRGAETQYF. In DNA, the CDR3 is TGTGCCAGCCGCGCGGATCGAGGGGCCGAGACCCAGTACTTC. The chain recombines TRBV7-8 with TRBJ2-5, with D perhaps being TRBD1 or TRBD2 (5 bases each). V was shortened by 8 bases and J by 5 bases, with 18 bases between the two germline ends. Germline values: CDR1 SGHVS, CDR2 FQNEAQ. The CDR3 has 14 residues.

At least ten counts were recorded for this clonotype. The chain recombines TRBV3-1 with TRBJ1-1, with TRBD1 identical over 10 bases. Germline V gene data show CDR1 as LGHDT and CDR2 as YNNKEL (reference sequence). This CDR3 is built from 14 residues. V was clipped by 4 bases and J by 4 bases; unmatched bases: 3. Written as DNA, the CDR3 is TGTGCCAGCAGCCGGAGGGACAGGGGCACTGAAGCTTTCTTT. Translated: CASSRRDRGTEAFF. Supplemented by reference TRBV3-1 and TRBJ1-1, the full variable domain reads DTAVSQTPKYLVTQMGNDKSIKCEQNLGHDTMYWYKQDSKKFLKIMFSYNNKELIINETVPNRFSPKSPDKAHLNLHINSLELGDSAVYFCASSRRDRGTEAFFGQGTRLTVV.

Comment on this clonotype: This could be a read error, since a much larger clone is one nucleotide away. This chain connects TRBV14 to TRBJ1-4; a possible D gene is TRBD1 (6 bases). Germline V gene sequence: CDR1 SGHDN, CDR2 FVKESK. The CDR3 covers 13 residues. CDR3 coding DNA: TGTGCCACCAGCCAAGCCGGGACAGAAAAACTGTTTTTT. Its protein is CATSQAGTEKLFF.

This clonotype occurred many times. The rearrangement uses TRBV5-1 and TRBJ2-1, with 12 bases fitting TRBD2. CDR1 is SGHRS, CDR2 YFSETQ, per germline. The V gene end was trimmed by 5 bases and the J gene end by 6 bases; junction bases not matched to a gene: 6. The CDR3 extends over 15 amino acids. In DNA, the CDR3 is TGCGCCAGCAGTGCTAGCGGGAGGGAAGGCAATGAGCAGTTCTTC. Translation gives CASSASGREGNEQFF.

This clonotype was picked up many times. The J gene is TRBJ1-6, the V gene TRBV29-1; a possible D gene is TRBD1 (5 bases). Trimming took 6 bases from V and 10 from J, leaving 16 bases between them. The length of the CDR3 is 13 residues. Germline loops: CDR1 SQVTM, CDR2 ANQGSEA. CDR3 protein: CSVAGTSGSPLHF. DNA for the CDR3: TGCAGCGTCGCGGGGACCTCCGGGTCACCCCTCCACTTT.

This clonotype has more than one count but fewer than ten. This chain uses TRBV7-2 with TRBJ2-7; no clear D. CDR3 length: 10 residues. Germline-derived CDR1 and CDR2 are SGHTA and FQGNSA. Between the trimmed V and J ends, which lost 5 bases and 7 bases, there was a span of 6 bases. CDR3 loop: CASSPSEQYF. The DNA of the CDR3 is TGTGCCAGCAGCCCATCGGAGCAGTACTTC.

The J gene is TRBJ2-3, the V gene TRBV20-1, with D perhaps TRBD2 (5 bases). V lost 0 bases, J lost 1 base, and 8 bases lay in between. Germline assignment: CDR1 DFQATT and CDR2 SNEGSKA (reference sequence). This CDR3 has 14 amino acids. The CDR3 protein is CSARDSGGTDTQYF. CDR3 in DNA: TGCAGTGCTAGAGATTCCGGGGGCACAGATACGCAGTATTTT.

The table lists this clonotype with many counts. This chain joins TRBV5-6 and TRBJ2-3, with TRBD1 matching 8 bases. This CDR3 contains 15 residues. Looked up from germline, CDR1 is SGHDT and CDR2 is YYEEEE. V was pared by 5 bases and J by 0 bases, with 5 bases of the junction left unmatched. The CDR3, as DNA: TGTGCCAGCAGGAAGACAGGGGTCAGCACAGATACGCAGTATTTT. This gives the protein CASRKTGVSTDTQYF.